This passage covers 15 T cell receptor beta chains from one sample sequenced in a study of cytomegalovirus exposure and HLA in healthy donors (dated by TCRdb to between 2016 and 2019). Libraries were prepared through the immunoSEQ multiplex PCR assay. A mixture of 60 forward primers for TCR Vbeta segments and 13 reverse primers for TCR Jbeta segments was used in the multiplex PCR. The clones in this table, taken by TCRdb from immuneACCESS, are in-frame only. Not every clone is retained; where verified, under half of the shortfall comes from an unresolved V gene, and the cause of the rest is unknown. The sample table lists 95,000 to 110,000 clones, more than 75% of them with a count of one. The ten largest make up about 9.4% of the sample. The sequenced material came from PBMCs. The receptors here all came from a young woman in good health and CMV-seropositive.

The chain uses TRBV7-2 and TRBJ1-5, with a tentative D call TRBD1 (5 bases). CDR3 length equals 15 residues. Trimming took 5 bases from V and 3 from J, leaving 14 bases between them. Germline lookup yields CDR1 SGHTA and CDR2 FQGNSA. The CDR3 nucleotides read TGTGCCAGCAGCCGAAATCAGGGAAACAATCAGCCCCAGCATTTT. Its translation: CASSRNQGNNQPQHF.

The chain recombines TRBV27 with TRBJ1-4; tentatively, D is TRBD1 (5 bases). The CDR3 covers 15 residues. Germline-derived CDR1 and CDR2 are MNHEY and SMNVEV (reference sequence). The V and J ends lost 5 bases and 7 bases respectively, with 17 bases between them. The DNA of the CDR3 is TGTGCCAGCAGTGTCCGGGCCCCCAGGGTTGAAAAACTGTTTTTT. Translating gives CASSVRAPRVEKLFF.

The chain couples TRBV5-1 to TRBJ2-7, with D unresolved. Germline CDR1 SGHRS, CDR2 YFSETQ. The V gene lost 3 bases and the J gene lost 5 bases, with 6 bases spanning the gap. CDR3 size: 11 residues. The CDR3 spells CASSYRDEQYF. The CDR3 DNA follows: TGCGCCAGCAGCTACCGGGACGAGCAGTACTTC. Drawing the rest from reference TRBV5-1 and TRBJ2-7, the complete variable domain is KAGVTQTPRYLIKTRGQQVTLSCSPISGHRSVSWYQQTPGQGLQFLFEYFSETQRNKGNFPGRFSGRQFSNSRSEMNVSTLELGDSALYLCASSYRDEQYFGPGTRLTVT.

The chain links TRBV19 to TRBJ1-1; no firm D call. The germline V gene has CDR1 LNHDA and CDR2 SQIVND (reference sequence). This CDR3 has 15 amino acids. Between the trimmed V and J ends, which lost 5 bases and 7 bases, there was a span of 20 bases. The CDR3 region has the DNA TGTGCCAGTAGTCCCAACCCACTAGGACGGGGTGAAGCTTTCTTT. Its protein is CASSPNPLGRGEAFF.

The chain couples TRBV7-9 to TRBJ2-1; TRBD2 agrees at 9 bases. The V segment lost 3 bases and the J segment 2 bases; nucleotides outside the gene matches: 8. In germline, CDR1 is SEHNR, CDR2 FQNEAQ (reference sequence). The CDR3 runs to 17 residues. The CDR3 nucleotides are TGTGCCAGCAGCTTCCCCGTTAGCGGGGGACCCTACAATGAGCAGTTCTTC. Protein sequence: CASSFPVSGGPYNEQFF.

The gene calls are TRBV12-5 and TRBJ2-1; D uncertain. This CDR3 has 13 residues. V gave up 6 bases and J gave up 5 bases, with 11 bases separating them. From germline, CDR1 is LGHNT and CDR2 FRNRAP. The CDR3: CASGRDLNNEQFF. The DNA for the CDR3 is TGTGCTAGTGGGAGAGATCTGAACAATGAGCAGTTCTTC.

The chain couples TRBV9 to TRBJ2-1; 9 positions match TRBD1. The CDR3 is made up of 17 amino acids. Germline CDR1 SGDLS, CDR2 YYNGEE. Losses at the gene ends were 3 bases for V and 5 bases for J; bases not matched to a gene: 12. This CDR3 is CASSARGQGVVNNEQFF. The CDR3 DNA follows: TGTGCCAGCAGCGCGAGGGGACAGGGAGTCGTTAACAATGAGCAGTTCTTC.

The CDR3 DNA sequence: TGTGCCAGCAGCTTGGCATGGGAGACGGAGACCTACGAGCAGTACTTC. It yields the protein CASSLAWETETYEQYF. V is TRBV5-4 and J is TRBJ2-7; D is possibly TRBD2 (5 bases). This CDR3 region has 16 residues. CDR1 is SGHNT, CDR2 YYREEE, per germline (reference sequence). V lost 0 bases and J lost 2, with 15 bases in between. Full variable domain (rest looked up from reference TRBV5-4 and TRBJ2-7): ETGVTQSPTHLIKTRGQQVTLRCSSQSGHNTVSWYQQALGQGPQFIFQYYREEENGRGNFPPRFSGLQFPNYSSELNVNALELDDSALYLCASSLAWETETYEQYFGPGTRLTVT.

J is TRBJ2-5 and V is TRBV7-2; 7 nucleotides match TRBD2. The germline V gene encodes CDR1 SGHTA and CDR2 FQGNSA. The CDR3 runs to 15 residues. The V segment lost 1 base and the J segment 8 bases; nucleotides outside the gene matches: 10. The CDR3 sequence: CASSLEAGVSGTQYF. Written as DNA, the CDR3 is TGTGCCAGCAGCTTAGAGGCGGGAGTTTCTGGAACCCAGTACTTC.

The rearrangement links TRBV5-8 to TRBJ1-1; D not certain. The CDR3 is made up of 13 amino acids. Deletions cut 3 bases from V and 6 bases from J, with 12 bases between. Germline V gene sequence: CDR1 SGHTS, CDR2 YDEGEE. Here the CDR3 reads CASSWRDRSEAFF. The CDR3 DNA sequence: TGTGCCAGCAGCTGGAGGGATAGGTCTGAAGCTTTCTTT.

The V and J genes are TRBV19 and TRBJ1-2; no clear D gene. Germline loops: CDR1 LNHDA, CDR2 SQIVND (reference sequence). CDR3 length equals 14 residues. The ends were cut back, 3 bases at V and 6 bases at J, with 14 bases in the middle. The CDR3 loop is CASSIYGSLDGYTF. The CDR3 bases are TGTGCCAGTAGTATTTACGGGAGCTTGGATGGCTACACCTTC.

This clone has only a few counts. The rearrangement uses TRBV5-5 and TRBJ2-7, with 11 bases lining up with TRBD1. This CDR3 is 14 amino acids long. Germline-derived CDR1 and CDR2 are SGHKS and YYEKEE (reference sequence). Trimming removed 7 bases from V and 7 bases from J; junction bases left unmatched: 10. The chain's CDR3 is CASLQGQGAREQYF. DNA for the CDR3: TGTGCCAGCCTCCAAGGACAGGGGGCGAGGGAGCAGTACTTC.

The rearrangement uses TRBV27 and TRBJ1-6; D not resolved. V was shortened by 7 bases and J by 10 bases, with 20 bases between the two germline ends. This CDR3 has 15 amino acids. Germline V gene sequence: CDR1 MNHEY, CDR2 SMNVEV (reference sequence). CDR3 amino acids: CASTITGPGRSPLHF. The CDR3, as DNA: TGTGCCAGCACCATAACCGGGCCCGGGAGGTCACCCCTCCACTTT.

This chain uses TRBV7-2 with TRBJ2-7; D possibly corresponds to TRBD1 (5 bases). Looked up from germline, CDR1 is SGHTA and CDR2 is FQGNSA. The CDR3 runs to 15 residues. The ends were cut back, 6 bases at V and 6 bases at J, with 21 bases in the middle. CDR3 sequence reads: CASSPPAGKVREQYF. CDR3 sequence (DNA): TGTGCCAGCAGTCCCCCTGCAGGGAAGGTCCGCGAGCAGTACTTC.

CDR3 in DNA: TGTGCCAGCAGCTTGAGCGGGGCAGGTCAGCCCCAGCATTTT. Translating gives CASSLSGAGQPQHF. This chain uses TRBV5-4 with TRBJ1-5; a possible D gene is TRBD1 (5 bases). Germline CDR1 SGHNT, CDR2 YYREEE (reference sequence). Trimming took 1 base from V and 6 from J, leaving 11 bases between them. The CDR3 is made up of 14 amino acids.